These 18 T cell receptor beta chains originate from one sample sequenced in a study of tumor-infiltrating lymphocytes in primary liver carcinoma. Germline DNA was extracted too, while blood RNA derived from unsorted whole blood. From 400 to 500 ng total RNA, TCR beta cDNA was generated with a primer in the constant region. Slightly modified ARM-PCR served as the procedure for the TCR beta libraries. These libraries came from three rounds of nested multiplex PCR. Researchers ran the first two PCR rounds for approximately 10 cycles each with TRBV1-TRBV30 forward primers and a C-beta reverse primer. TCRdb re-called the multiplex PCR reads through MiXCR, storing one row per CDR3 protein. The sample lists 180,000 or so distinct CDR3 sequences, about 60% occurring once. Input material: peripheral blood. All receptors derive from a man aged 40-49 years with primary liver carcinoma and hepatitis B virus infection.

This chain connects TRBV5-8 to TRBJ2-3, with 8 nucleotides matching TRBD2. Germline loops: CDR1 SGHTS, CDR2 YDEGEE. The CDR3 extends over 15 amino acids. With V trimmed by 4 bases and J by 0 bases, 4 bases remained unmatched. CDR3 DNA: TGTGCCAGCAGCAAGGGGACTAGTAGCACAGATACGCAGTATTTT. As protein: CASSKGTSSTDTQYF. Using reference TRBV5-8 and TRBJ2-3 for the parts outside the CDR3, the full variable domain is EAGVTQSPTHLIKTRGQQATLRCSPISGHTSVYWYQQALGLGLQFLLWYDEGEERNRGNFPPRFSGRQFPNYSSELNVNALELEDSALYLCASSKGTSSTDTQYFGPGTRLTVL.

Comment on this clonotype: A much larger clone differs from this one at a single base, so this may be a read error. The chain recombines TRBV6-5 with TRBJ1-5; D unclear. The CDR3 has 13 residues. The V end lost 5 bases, the J end lost 4 bases, and 9 bases lay between the germline ends. Germline CDR1 MNHEY, CDR2 SVGAGI. CDR3 region: CASSRTANQPQHF. In DNA form, the CDR3 reads TGTGCCAGCAGTCGGACCGCTAATCAGCCCCAGCATTTT.

As concerns this clonotype: The junction differs from germline at one of its ends, possibly a read error. The rearrangement links TRBV11-2 to TRBJ2-3; TRBD1 agrees at 7 bases. Germline CDR1 SGHAT, CDR2 FQNNGV. This CDR3 contains 14 residues. CDR3 sequence reads: CASSSIKGTDTQYF. CDR3 DNA sequence: TGTGCCAGCAGCTCTATAAAGGGGACAGATACGCAATATTTT.

The rearrangement links TRBV11-2 to TRBJ2-7, with D possibly being TRBD2 (7 bases). This CDR3 spans 19 amino acids. Germline lookup yields CDR1 SGHAT and CDR2 FQNNGV. Between the trimmed V and J ends, which lost 3 bases and 2 bases, there was a span of 26 bases. The CDR3: CASSLFAGTVGGGTYEQYF. Here the CDR3 DNA reads TGTGCCAGCAGCTTGTTCGCCGGGACGGTGGGGGGGGGCACCTACGAGCAGTACTTC.

Comments on this clonotype: A much more abundant neighbour one base away suggests this may be a read error. The chain combines TRBV4-1 with TRBJ2-1, with 8 bases lining up with TRBD2. The CDR3 has 17 amino acids. CDR1 MGHRA and CDR2 YSYEKL come from the germline V gene. The CDR3 protein is CASSQRQSSGYENEQLF. The CDR3 DNA reads TGCGCCAGCAGCCAGAGACAATCTAGCGGGTATGAAAATGAGCAGCTCTTC.

V is TRBV4-1 and J is TRBJ2-3, with 13 nucleotides matching TRBD2. The CDR3 length is 17 residues. The germline V gene encodes CDR1 MGHRA and CDR2 YSYEKL. V was pared by 8 bases and J by 6 bases, with 14 bases of the junction left unmatched. This CDR3 is CASGLGLAGAVVDTQYF. DNA of the CDR3: TGCGCCAGCGGCCTCGGACTAGCGGGAGCTGTAGTGGATACGCAGTATTTT.

The chain has TRBV6-6 and TRBJ2-1; D uncertain. Per the germline V gene, CDR1 is MNHNY and CDR2 is SVGAGI (reference sequence). Deletions cut 5 bases from V and 0 bases from J, with 14 bases between. The CDR3 covers 16 residues. CDR3 residues: CASSASERSSYNEQFF. For the CDR3, the DNA is TGTGCCAGCAGTGCCTCCGAGAGAAGCTCCTACAATGAGCAGTTCTTC.

Note on this clonotype: Relative to the germline gene, one junction end is altered; a read error may explain this. The V gene is TRBV29-1, the J gene TRBJ2-5, with D maybe TRBD2 (5 bases). Germline assignment: CDR1 SQVTM and CDR2 ANQGSEA. CDR3 length equals 12 residues. CDR3 protein: CSVAEGWETHYF. CDR3 nucleotides: TGCAGCGTTGCCGAGGGATGGGAGACCCACTACTTC.

As regards this clonotype: A much larger clone lies one base from this, so it may be a read error. The chain uses TRBV11-2 and TRBJ2-3; D is unresolved. The germline V and J ends were trimmed by 4 bases and 1 base, with 12 bases remaining between them. The V gene's germline CDR1 is SGHAT and CDR2 FQNNGV. This CDR3 is built from 15 residues. The CDR3 DNA is TGTGCCAGCAGCTCCTCCGGGTGCGGCACAGATACGCAGTATTTT. Residues: CASSSSGCGTDTQYF.

On this clonotype: A much larger clone is a single base away; this may be a read error. This rearrangement joins TRBV7-8 to TRBJ2-7; 8 bases match TRBD2. Looked up from germline, CDR1 is SGHVS and CDR2 is FQNEAQ. This CDR3 spans 15 amino acids. Trimming cost V 0 bases and J 5 bases; bases outside gene matches: 6. CDR3 loop: CASSLASGTRNEQYF. CDR3 sequence (DNA): TGTGCCAGCAGCTTAGCGTCCGGGACTAGGAACGAGCAGTACTTC.

This clonotype was counted a few times. The gene calls are TRBV12-3 or TRBV12-4 and TRBJ2-2, with D perhaps TRBD1 (6 bases). V was trimmed by 5 bases and J by 1 base, leaving 14 bases between them. This CDR3 comprises 16 residues. The CDR3 DNA sequence: TGTGCCAGCAGTGCACAGGGTCGCGAGAACACCGGGGAGCTGTTTTTT. Protein product: CASSAQGRENTGELFF.

The chain's CDR3 is CASARLAGDVEQYF. The CDR3 bases are TGTGCCAGCGCCCGACTAGCGGGAGACGTCGAGCAGTACTTC. The gene calls are TRBV4-2 and TRBJ2-7; 12 nucleotides align to TRBD2. The CDR3 is made up of 14 amino acids. The ends lost 8 bases at V and 6 bases at J; junction bases unmatched: 8. Per the germline V gene, CDR1 is LGHNA and CDR2 is YNFKEQ.

The chain is built from TRBV6-1 and TRBJ1-5, with 7 bases fitting TRBD1. Germline CDR1 and CDR2: MNHNS and SASEGT. The V gene end was trimmed by 6 bases and the J gene end by 5 bases; junction bases not matched to a gene: 13. CDR3 length equals 16 residues. CDR3 DNA: TGTGCCAGCAGCGTAATCGACGGGGGGACAGATCAGCCCCAGCATTTT. As protein: CASSVIDGGTDQPQHF.

The chain couples TRBV12-3 or TRBV12-4 to TRBJ2-2; D gene unclear. The CDR3 totals 13 residues. V was shortened by 5 bases and J by 7 bases, with 11 bases between the two germline ends. The DNA for the CDR3 is TGTGCCAGCAGTCCCCGGTTAGTCGGGGAGCTGTTTTTT. Residues: CASSPRLVGELFF.

As for this clonotype: Its ends do not fully match the called genes, so a read error is possible. The J gene is TRBJ2-2, the V gene TRBV10-1; 7 bases agree with TRBD2. Germline V gene data show CDR1 as WNHNN and CDR2 as SYGVQD (reference sequence). This CDR3 region has 18 residues. DNA for the CDR3: TGCGCCATCAGTGACAGACCCGGGACTATAGTGAACACCGGGGAGCTGTTTTTT. It specifies CAISDRPGTIVNTGELFF.

Concerning this clonotype itself: The junction does not match germline at one end; this may be a read error. The V call is TRBV11-2, the J call TRBJ2-5, with TRBD2 as a possible D gene (5 bases). Germline assignment: CDR1 SGHAT and CDR2 FQNNGV. The CDR3 extends over 12 amino acids. The CDR3 here is CARSPGIETQNF. CDR3 DNA: TGTGCCAGGAGCCCGGGGATCGAGACCCAGAACTTC.

As concerns this clonotype: A single base separates this from a much larger clone, so it may be a read error. The V and J genes are TRBV29-1 and TRBJ2-1, with 9 nucleotides matching TRBD2. Unmatched junction bases numbered 2, after V lost 5 bases and J lost 12 bases. The CDR3 length is 10 residues. Germline assignment: CDR1 SQVTM and CDR2 ANQGSEA. CDR3 sequence (DNA): TGCAGCGTTAGTAGCGGGGGGCAGTTCTTC. Its protein is CSVSSGGQFF.

The genes are TRBV7-9 and TRBJ2-3, with TRBD2 matching 7 bases. The CDR3 runs 14 residues. Germline V gene lookup returns CDR1 SEHNR and CDR2 FQNEAQ (reference sequence). With 4 bases clipped from V and 4 bases from J, the junction kept 5 bases outside the gene matches. The CDR3 DNA reads as TGTGCCAGCAGCTCAACTAGCGTGCCAGATACGCAGTATTTT. As protein: CASSSTSVPDTQYF.